The next 16 T cell receptor beta chains were all read from a single sample in a study of monozygotic twins with inflammatory bowel disease. Each CDR3 protein gets one entry in TCRdb, which reprocessed the 5' RACE reads and gives no DNA. In total, the table holds roughly 160,000 distinct CDR3 sequences. The specimen sequenced was blood. The source of these receptors is a human donor with ulcerative colitis or Crohn's disease, or a healthy co-twin of an affected twin (not recorded which).

The chain couples TRBV5-4 to TRBJ2-3. The CDR3 runs to 14 residues. CDR1 is SGHNT and CDR2 is YYREEE in the germline V gene (reference sequence). CDR3 amino acids: CASSPQGYTDTQYF.

J is TRBJ2-7 and V is TRBV29-1. Germline V CDR1 and CDR2: SQVTM, ANQGSEA. The CDR3 is 12 amino acids. CDR3: CSVGSPSNEQYF.

This chain links TRBV7-2 with TRBJ2-1; TCRdb's assignment of TRBD1 cannot be checked, as there is no DNA. This CDR3 contains 14 residues. Germline CDR1 is SGHTA and CDR2 is FQGNSA. The CDR3 protein is CASSSQSGRVEQFF.

This chain uses TRBV14 with TRBJ2-7. CDR1 is SGHDN, CDR2 FVKESK, per germline. This CDR3 is built from 14 residues. Here the CDR3 reads CASSQDPNSYEQYF.

The rearrangement links TRBV12-3 or TRBV12-4 to TRBJ1-2; no DNA is available, so the TRBD1 call from TCRdb remains unchecked. The CDR3 is made up of 13 amino acids. CDR3 protein: CASSRSGLPGYTF.

V and J are TRBV16 and TRBJ2-1; the D call from TCRdb, TRBD1, cannot be confirmed without DNA. CDR1 and CDR2 (germline): KGHSY, FQNENV. The CDR3 contains 19 residues. CDR3 region: CASSPEGTGASGESNEQFF.

This chain links TRBV20-1 with TRBJ2-3; the D gene TCRdb calls, TRBD2, cannot be checked with no DNA. This CDR3 has 14 amino acids. Germline V gene lookup returns CDR1 DFQATT and CDR2 SNEGSKA (reference sequence). The CDR3: CSAREAYRRDTQYF.

The V gene is TRBV1, the J gene TRBJ2-3; TCRdb names TRBD1, which stays unverified in the absence of DNA. TRBV1 has pseudogene status. This CDR3 has 18 residues. The CDR3 loop is CTSSQDRPMGGSTDTQYF.

The chain is built from TRBV4-1 and TRBJ2-5; TCRdb indicates TRBD1, and absent DNA this call remains unverified. CDR3 length: 15 amino acids. Germline loops: CDR1 MGHRA, CDR2 YSYEKL. The CDR3 sequence is CASSQRTGGLETQYF.

This chain links TRBV5-1 with TRBJ2-7; the D call from TCRdb, TRBD2, cannot be confirmed without DNA. CDR1 and CDR2 (germline): SGHRS, YFSETQ. This CDR3 has 14 amino acids. This CDR3 is CASSLAGRSYEQYF.

The chain carries TRBV20-1 and TRBJ2-2; TCRdb returns TRBD2, unconfirmable since there is no DNA. CDR1 is DFQATT, CDR2 SNEGSKA, per germline (reference sequence). The CDR3 length is 15 residues. The CDR3 sequence is CSARDLRGFTGELFF.

V and J are TRBV5-1 and TRBJ1-1; there is no DNA to check the TCRdb D call of TRBD1. The CDR3 is 16 residues long. The V gene's germline CDR1 is SGHRS and CDR2 YFSETQ. CDR3 amino acids: CASSPQPSGGSLEAFF.

V gene TRBV7-6 combines with J gene TRBJ2-7. The length of the CDR3 is 14 residues. CDR1 SGHVS and CDR2 FNYEAQ come from the germline V gene. CDR3 residues: CASSLASVSHEQYF.

V is TRBV5-1 and J is TRBJ2-1; the D gene TCRdb calls, TRBD1, cannot be checked with no DNA. This CDR3 has 14 amino acids. Germline V lookup: CDR1 SGHRS, CDR2 YFSETQ. The CDR3 reads CASSLGGQNNEQFF.

This sequence joins TRBV12-3 or TRBV12-4 and TRBJ2-3; no DNA is available, so the TRBD2 call from TCRdb remains unchecked. The length of the CDR3 is 14 residues. The chain's CDR3 is CASHQSGNTDTQYF.

The chain has TRBV20-1 and TRBJ2-3. This CDR3 region has 13 residues. Germline V gene lookup returns CDR1 DFQATT and CDR2 SNEGSKA (reference sequence). The CDR3 loop is CSARGSGTDTQYF.